This entry lists 18 T cell receptor beta chains sequenced from one sample in a study of blood T cell repertoires in COVID-19. Using immunoSEQ multiplex PCR, the repertoire was profiled, and TCRdb retains in-frame clones only, with some absent. The data hold more than 200,000 clones, with about 83% observed a single time. The sequencing input was peripheral blood. These receptors all stem from a woman between 35 and 50 years old with active or convalescent COVID-19.

DNA of the CDR3: TGCGCCAGCAGCCAAGAACAGGGGGCTTATGGCTACACCTTC. It encodes CASSQEQGAYGYTF. The chain has TRBV4-3 and TRBJ1-2, with 9 positions matching TRBD1. The CDR3 has 14 amino acids. V was clipped by 0 bases and J by 5 bases; unmatched bases: 1. The germline V gene has CDR1 LGHNA and CDR2 YSLEER.

The chain couples TRBV7-9 to TRBJ1-6, with 8 bases lining up with TRBD1. With 4 bases clipped from V and 0 bases from J, the junction kept 2 bases outside the gene matches. The CDR3 is 16 amino acids. Germline CDR1 is SEHNR and CDR2 is FQNEAQ (reference sequence). The DNA of the CDR3 is TGTGCCAGCAGCTCGGGACAGGCCTCCTATAATTCACCCCTCCACTTT. Amino acids: CASSSGQASYNSPLHF.

The chain has TRBV3-1 (or the pseudogene TRBV3-2) and TRBJ2-5; 11 bases agree with TRBD2. J was trimmed by 2 bases and V by 4 bases; bases with no gene match: 12. Germline-derived CDR1 and CDR2 are LGHDT and YNNKEL (reference sequence). The length of the CDR3 is 18 residues. The CDR3 coding sequence is TGTGCCAGCAGCCCGATCCGTACTAGCGGGAGCGGTCAAGAGACCCAGTACTTC. Its protein product is CASSPIRTSGSGQETQYF.

V gene TRBV6-2 or TRBV6-3 combines with J gene TRBJ1-2; D not resolved. The length of the CDR3 is 15 residues. Looked up from germline, CDR1 is MNHEY and CDR2 is SVGEGT. V was clipped by 5 bases and J by 9 bases, with 22 bases between them. CDR3 nucleotide sequence: TGTGCCAGCAGTCTTCCCGAGGGCAGCGGTATCCGCTACACCTTC. It is translated as CASSLPEGSGIRYTF.

This chain uses TRBV6-5 with TRBJ2-3, with 8 bases lining up with TRBD1. The CDR3 has 15 amino acids. The V segment lost 6 bases and the J segment 5 bases; nucleotides outside the gene matches: 10. Looked up from germline, CDR1 is MNHEY and CDR2 is SVGAGI. Here the CDR3 reads CASSFTGGARDTQYF. CDR3 nucleotide sequence: TGTGCCAGCAGCTTTACAGGGGGTGCTCGAGATACGCAGTATTTT.

The chain joins TRBV12-3 or TRBV12-4 to TRBJ1-4; TRBD1 is a possible D gene (6 bases). V was trimmed by 7 bases and J by 6 bases, leaving 9 bases between them. The CDR3 sequence is 12 residues long. The DNA for the CDR3 is TGTGCCAGCACCAGGGGATATGAAAAACTGTTTTTT. This sequence encodes CASTRGYEKLFF.

About this clone itself: This sample also contains other DNA sequences that code for the same CDR3. The genes are TRBV5-1 and TRBJ2-5, with a weak D call TRBD2 (6 bases). The CDR3 spans 14 residues. Germline loops: CDR1 SGHRS, CDR2 YFSETQ. The germline V and J ends were trimmed by 0 bases and 5 bases, with 11 bases remaining between them. In DNA form, the CDR3 reads TGCGCCAGCAGCTTGGGCGGGATCCGTGAGACCCAGTACTTC. Its translation: CASSLGGIRETQYF.

V and J are TRBV2 and TRBJ1-2; D may be TRBD1 (5 bases). CDR3 length: 12 residues. Germline CDR1 reads SNHLY; CDR2 reads FYNNEI. Trimming pared 6 bases from V and 6 bases from J, leaving 11 bases between. The CDR3 DNA follows: TGTGCCAGCAGCTCGACAGAGGATGGCTACACCTTC. Translating gives CASSSTEDGYTF. Looking up the rest from reference TRBV2 and TRBJ1-2 gives the full variable domain: EPEVTQTPSHQVTQMGQEVILRCVPISNHLYFYWYRQILGQKVEFLVSFYNNEISEKSEIFDDQFSVERPDGSNFTLKIRSTKLEDSAMYFCASSSTEDGYTFGSGTRLTVV.

This clone showed up just once. This rearrangement joins TRBV5-1 to TRBJ1-2; unclear D gene. Trimming stripped 0 bases from V and 0 bases from J, with 9 bases between. The germline V gene encodes CDR1 SGHRS and CDR2 YFSETQ. The CDR3 covers 15 residues. The CDR3 DNA is TGCGCCAGCAGCTTGGGGTCCACAACTAACTATGGCTACACCTTC. This encodes CASSLGSTTNYGYTF.

J is TRBJ1-4 and V is TRBV30; weak D call: TRBD1 (6 bases). Germline CDR1 and CDR2: GTSNPN and SVGIG (reference sequence). This CDR3 region has 13 residues. The V and J ends lost 0 bases and 7 bases respectively, with 9 bases between them. CDR3 protein: CAWSVRGAEKLFF. The CDR3 DNA reads TGTGCCTGGAGTGTACGGGGGGCTGAAAAACTGTTTTTT.

The chain couples TRBV5-4 to TRBJ1-3; no firm D call. Per germline, CDR1 SGHNT and CDR2 YYREEE (reference sequence). The germline V and J ends were trimmed by 0 bases and 0 bases, with 7 bases remaining between them. This CDR3 spans 15 amino acids. The CDR3 nucleotides read TGTGCCAGCAGCTTGGGGGCAACCTCTGGAAACACCATATATTTT. It codes for CASSLGATSGNTIYF.

The chain has TRBV25-1 and TRBJ1-2, with 12 bases fitting TRBD1. CDR3 length: 15 amino acids. The trim removed 3 bases at V and 5 bases at J, leaving 4 bases unmatched. CDR1 is MGHDK and CDR2 is SYGVNS in the germline V gene. The CDR3 DNA reads TGTGCCAGCAGTGACCCGGGACAGGGGGCTTATGGCTACACCTTC. This translates into CASSDPGQGAYGYTF.

This clone was found once. The J gene is TRBJ2-3, the V gene TRBV5-1, with D uncertain. Germline CDR1 reads SGHRS; CDR2 reads YFSETQ. CDR3 length: 15 amino acids. V lost 1 base, J lost 2 bases, and 11 bases lay in between. The CDR3 coding sequence is TGCGCCAGCAGCTTGCCCCTAACAGACACAGATACGCAGTATTTT. This encodes CASSLPLTDTDTQYF.

This chain joins TRBV6-4 and TRBJ1-2; 10 bases agree with TRBD1. The V gene's germline CDR1 is MRHNA and CDR2 SNTAGT. Germline trimming cut 4 bases from V and 4 bases from J; bases unmatched to any gene: 9. The CDR3 is made up of 16 amino acids. Here the CDR3 reads CASSVYPGQGSYGYTF. CDR3 in DNA: TGTGCCAGCAGTGTTTATCCGGGACAGGGGTCCTATGGCTACACCTTC.

The gene calls are TRBV6-2 or TRBV6-3 and TRBJ2-1, with no clear D. CDR1 is MNHEY, CDR2 SVGEGT, per germline. V lost 5 bases to trimming and J lost 1 base, with 9 bases between them. The CDR3 sequence is 14 residues long. In nucleotides, the CDR3 is TGTGCCAGCAGTCTGACTCGATCCTACAATGAGCAGTTCTTC. It specifies CASSLTRSYNEQFF.

This clone was detected once. The V gene is TRBV4-2, the J gene TRBJ2-2; possibly TRBD1 for D (5 bases). The CDR3 loop spans 20 amino acids. Germline V CDR1 and CDR2: LGHNA, YNFKEQ. V was trimmed by 0 bases and J by 1 base, leaving 21 bases between them. For the CDR3, the DNA is TGTGCCAGCAGCCAAGATCCGGGTACGAAGGACACGTTGAACACCGGGGAGCTGTTTTTT. This translates into CASSQDPGTKDTLNTGELFF.

V and J are TRBV6-5 and TRBJ1-2; D not resolved. V lost 6 bases to trimming and J lost 1 base, with 15 bases between them. This CDR3 has 15 amino acids. Germline V CDR1 and CDR2: MNHEY, SVGAGI. CDR3 region: CASSLEGGRNYGYTF. CDR3 sequence (DNA): TGTGCCAGCAGCCTTGAGGGTGGGCGTAACTATGGCTACACCTTC.

This clone was seen once. The V gene is TRBV13, the J gene TRBJ2-3, with 14 bases lining up with TRBD2. Germline loops: CDR1 PRHDT, CDR2 FYEKMQ (reference sequence). V trimming: 5 bases; J trimming: 3 bases; junction bases outside the gene matches: 4. This CDR3 region has 16 residues. The CDR3 loop is CASSGTSGSGTDTQYF. The CDR3 DNA reads TGTGCCAGCAGCGGGACTAGCGGGAGCGGTACAGATACGCAGTATTTT.